A single sample is the source of the 14 T cell receptor beta chains below, sequenced in a study of cytomegalovirus exposure and HLA in healthy donors. Researchers ran the PCR with 60 Vbeta and 13 Jbeta primers. Sequenced by immunoSEQ multiplex PCR; TCRdb stores in-frame clones only, minus some. The sample includes approximately 110,000 clones, approximately 73% of them seen just once. Sequencing was done on a sample of PBMCs. These receptors were collected from a middle-aged man in good health and CMV-seronegative.

This sequence joins TRBV12-5 and TRBJ2-5; TRBD2 agrees at 9 bases. The end of the DNA aligns better with TRBJ2-7, so the J call may be wrong. The length of the CDR3 is 15 residues. Germline V gene lookup returns CDR1 LGHNT and CDR2 FRNRAP. In nucleotides, the CDR3 is TGTGCTAGTGGTTGGGGGACTAGCTTGGTTTACGAGCAGTACTTC. Protein product: CASGWGTSLVYEQYF.

CDR3 coding DNA: TGCAGCGTTGACCCACAGCACACTGAAGCTTTCTTT. This gives the protein CSVDPQHTEAFF. The V and J genes are TRBV29-1 and TRBJ1-1; D gene unclear. The ends were cut back, 3 bases at V and 3 bases at J, with 8 bases in the middle. The CDR3 extends over 12 amino acids. The V gene's germline CDR1 is SQVTM and CDR2 ANQGSEA.

The gene calls are TRBV27 and TRBJ1-5; possibly TRBD1 for D (5 bases). Germline CDR1 and CDR2: MNHEY and SMNVEV (reference sequence). CDR3 length: 13 residues. Trimming removed 7 bases at V and 7 bases at J, with 14 bases between. In nucleotides, the CDR3 is TGTGCCAGCACGAATAGCCCAGGGCAGCCCCAGCATTTT. It translates to CASTNSPGQPQHF.

The chain recombines TRBV11-3 with TRBJ2-3; 8 bases map to TRBD1. J was trimmed by 0 bases and V by 6 bases; bases with no gene match: 5. From germline, CDR1 is SGHNT and CDR2 YENEEA. This CDR3 region has 15 residues. CDR3 region: CASSSGGLSTDTQYF. The CDR3 DNA sequence: TGTGCCAGCAGTTCAGGGGGCTTGAGCACAGATACGCAGTATTTT.

The chain is built from TRBV14 and TRBJ1-6, with D unresolved. With 5 bases removed from V and 4 bases from J, the gap between germline ends came to 9 bases. This CDR3 comprises 14 residues. The germline CDR1 and CDR2 sequences are SGHDN and FVKESK. The CDR3 coding sequence is TGTGCCAGCAGCGCGCAACTTTATAATTCACCCCTCCACTTT. Translating it yields CASSAQLYNSPLHF.

V and J are TRBV2 and TRBJ2-7; 9 nucleotides align to TRBD2. CDR3 size: 13 residues. Looked up from germline, CDR1 is SNHLY and CDR2 is FYNNEI. V gave up 5 bases and J gave up 4 bases; unmatched junction bases: 3. CDR3 DNA: TGTGCCAGCAGTTTAGCGGGGGAATACGAGCAGTACTTC. Amino acids: CASSLAGEYEQYF.

This clone has only a few counts. The chain uses TRBV14 and TRBJ2-5, with 9 bases that match TRBD2. This CDR3 comprises 16 residues. Germline loops: CDR1 SGHDN, CDR2 FVKESK. V lost 4 bases and J lost 4; bases outside the gene matches: 10. In nucleotides, the CDR3 is TGTGCCAGCAGCCGTCCTAGGAGCGGGGGGACAGAGACCCAGTACTTC. Protein sequence: CASSRPRSGGTETQYF.

The chain joins TRBV5-1 to TRBJ2-3; unclear D gene. The V end was cut by 2 bases, the J end by 5 bases, with 6 bases between. The CDR3 contains 12 residues. Germline loops: CDR1 SGHRS, CDR2 YFSETQ. The CDR3 reads CASSLALDTQYF. The CDR3 DNA follows: TGCGCCAGCAGCTTAGCTTTAGATACGCAGTATTTT.

CDR3 bases: TGTGCCAGCTCTTCCGGGACAGGGTCTAAGGATCAGCCCCAGCATTTT. Residues: CASSSGTGSKDQPQHF. J is TRBJ1-5 and V is TRBV18; 9 bases agree with TRBD1. The CDR3 is 16 residues long. V shed 6 bases, J shed 5 bases, and the junction held 11 bases outside the gene matches. Germline lookup yields CDR1 KGHSH and CDR2 LQKENI.

This clone showed up just once. J is TRBJ2-5 and V is TRBV13; D is uncertain. V lost 1 base to trimming and J lost 4 bases, with 13 bases between them. The CDR3 runs 15 residues. In germline, CDR1 is PRHDT, CDR2 FYEKMQ (reference sequence). The CDR3 DNA sequence: TGTGCCAGCAGCTTAGATGGGTCGTCGGGAGAGACCCAGTACTTC. It specifies CASSLDGSSGETQYF.

The V call is TRBV19, the J call TRBJ1-5; 7 bases fit TRBD1. Germline V lookup: CDR1 LNHDA, CDR2 SQIVND (reference sequence). V trimming: 5 bases; J trimming: 0 bases; junction bases outside the gene matches: 10. This CDR3 region has 17 residues. The CDR3 loop reads CASSPPAGGYSNQPQHF. As DNA, the CDR3 is TGTGCCAGTAGTCCCCCCGCAGGGGGGTATAGCAATCAGCCCCAGCATTTT.

The chain links TRBV5-1 to TRBJ1-4; 10 bases align to TRBD1. CDR3 length equals 16 residues. Trimming removed 4 bases from V and 6 bases from J; junction bases left unmatched: 9. Per germline, CDR1 SGHRS and CDR2 YFSETQ. CDR3 region: CASSAGTGEVHEKLFF. As DNA, the CDR3 is TGCGCCAGCAGCGCTGGGACAGGGGAAGTTCATGAAAAACTGTTTTTT.

The rearrangement joins TRBV27 to TRBJ1-2; D unresolved. Germline CDR1 and CDR2: MNHEY and SMNVEV (reference sequence). This CDR3 is built from 15 residues. Between the trimmed V and J ends, which lost 3 bases and 6 bases, there was a span of 17 bases. CDR3 sequence: CASSLDYMGIDGYTF. The DNA for the CDR3 is TGTGCCAGCAGTTTGGACTACATGGGAATCGATGGCTACACCTTC.

The CDR3 loop is CATSRIYTDNDEQFF. In DNA form, the CDR3 reads TGTGCCACCAGCAGAATCTACACAGATAATGATGAGCAGTTCTTC. The chain is built from TRBV15 and TRBJ2-1; D unresolved. The V gene lost 2 bases and the J gene lost 8 bases, with 16 bases spanning the gap. This CDR3 is built from 15 residues. Germline V gene data show CDR1 as LNHNV and CDR2 as YYDKDF (reference sequence).